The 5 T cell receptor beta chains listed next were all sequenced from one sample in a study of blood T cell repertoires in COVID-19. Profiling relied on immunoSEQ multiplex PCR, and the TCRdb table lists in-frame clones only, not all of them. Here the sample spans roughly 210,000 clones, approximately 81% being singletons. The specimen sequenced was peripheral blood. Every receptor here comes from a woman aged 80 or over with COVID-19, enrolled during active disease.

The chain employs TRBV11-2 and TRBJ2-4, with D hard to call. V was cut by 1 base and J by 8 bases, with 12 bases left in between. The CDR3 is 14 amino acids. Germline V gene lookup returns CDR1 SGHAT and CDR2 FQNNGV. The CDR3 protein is CASSLGIDGDIQYF. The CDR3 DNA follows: TGTGCCAGCAGCTTAGGTATCGACGGAGACATTCAGTACTTC.

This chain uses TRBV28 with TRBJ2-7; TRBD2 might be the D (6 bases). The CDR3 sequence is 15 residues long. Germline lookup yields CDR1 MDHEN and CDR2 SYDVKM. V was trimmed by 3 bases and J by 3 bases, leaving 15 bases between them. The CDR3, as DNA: TGTGCCAGCAGTTTTGGAGGGGCCTCTCACTACGAGCAGTACGTC. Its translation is CASSFGGASHYEQYV.

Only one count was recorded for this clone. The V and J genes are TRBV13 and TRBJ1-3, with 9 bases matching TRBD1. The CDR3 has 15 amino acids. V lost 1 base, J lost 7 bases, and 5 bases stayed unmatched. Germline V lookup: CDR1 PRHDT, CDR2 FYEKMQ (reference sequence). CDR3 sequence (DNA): TGTGCCAGCAGCTTAGAAGGGACAGGGACTAACACCATATATTTT. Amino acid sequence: CASSLEGTGTNTIYF.

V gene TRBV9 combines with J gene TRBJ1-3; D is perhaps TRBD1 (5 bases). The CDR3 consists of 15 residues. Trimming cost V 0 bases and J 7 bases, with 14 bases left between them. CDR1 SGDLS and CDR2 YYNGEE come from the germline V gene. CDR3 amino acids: CASSVDGAQGNTIYF. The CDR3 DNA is TGTGCCAGCAGCGTAGATGGGGCCCAGGGTAACACCATATATTTT.

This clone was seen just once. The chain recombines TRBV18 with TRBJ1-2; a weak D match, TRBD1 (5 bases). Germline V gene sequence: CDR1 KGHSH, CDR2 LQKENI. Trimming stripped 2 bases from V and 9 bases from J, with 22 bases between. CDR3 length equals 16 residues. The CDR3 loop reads CASSPITGVPSGSYTF. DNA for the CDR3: TGTGCCAGCTCACCAATCACAGGCGTCCCGAGCGGGAGCTACACCTTC. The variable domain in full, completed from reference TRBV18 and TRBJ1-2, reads NAGVMQNPRHLVRRRGQEARLRCSPMKGHSHVYWYRQLPEEGLKFMVYLQKENIIDESGMPKERFSAEFPKEGPSILRIQQVVRGDSAAYFCASSPITGVPSGSYTFGSGTRLTVV.